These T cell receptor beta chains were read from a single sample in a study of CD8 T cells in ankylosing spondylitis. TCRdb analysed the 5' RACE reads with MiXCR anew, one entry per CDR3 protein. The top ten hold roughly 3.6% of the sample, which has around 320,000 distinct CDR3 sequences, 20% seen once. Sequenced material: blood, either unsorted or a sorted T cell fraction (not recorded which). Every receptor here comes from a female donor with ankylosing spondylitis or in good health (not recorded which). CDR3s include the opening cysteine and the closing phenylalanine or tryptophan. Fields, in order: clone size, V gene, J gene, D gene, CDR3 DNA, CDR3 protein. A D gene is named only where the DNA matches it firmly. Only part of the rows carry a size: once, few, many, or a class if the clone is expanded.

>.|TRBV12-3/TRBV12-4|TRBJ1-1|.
TGTGCCAGCAGTTTGGGCAACGAGGACACTGAAGCTTTCTTT
CASSLGNEDTEAFF
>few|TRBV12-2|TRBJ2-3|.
TGTGATGACCTTAGCACAGATACGCAGTATTTT
CDDLSTDTQYF
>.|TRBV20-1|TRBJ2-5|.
TGCAGTGCCCCACCCCAGATCCGGGAGACCCAGTACTTC
CSAPPQIRETQYF
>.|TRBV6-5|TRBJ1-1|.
TGTGCCAGCAGTTGGGGGCGGGTCACTGAAGCTTTCTTT
CASSWGRVTEAFF
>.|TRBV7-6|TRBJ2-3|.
TGTGCCAGCAGGGCTAGCTACCAAGGGACGCAGTATTTT
CASRASYQGTQYF
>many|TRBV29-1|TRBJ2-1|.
TGCAGCGTTGGACAGGACCTAGATAATGAGCAGTTCTTC
CSVGQDLDNEQFF
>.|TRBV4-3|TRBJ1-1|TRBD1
TGCGCCAGCAGCCACCGGGACAGAACTGAAGCTTTCTTT
CASSHRDRTEAFF
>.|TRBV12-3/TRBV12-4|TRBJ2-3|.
TGTGCCAGCAGGGGGACAATTAAGCAGTATTTT
CASRGTIKQYF
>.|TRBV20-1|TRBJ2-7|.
TGCAGTACTCTCGACCGGGCCCGCTACGAGCAGTACTTC
CSTLDRARYEQYF
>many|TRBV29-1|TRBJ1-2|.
TGCAGCGTGGGTGACGGCAACTATGGCTACACCTTC
CSVGDGNYGYTF
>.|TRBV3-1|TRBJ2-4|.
TGTGCCAGCAGCCGGCCCCCAGGAAACATTCAGTACTTC
CASSRPPGNIQYF
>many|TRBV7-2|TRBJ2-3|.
TGTGCCAGCAGCCCCTCACCAGCCCCAACAGATACGCAGTATTTT
CASSPSPAPTDTQYF
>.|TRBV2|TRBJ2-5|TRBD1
TGTGCCAGCAGTGCCCCGGGAACCGGGACAGGGGGCGAGACCCAGTACTTC
CASSAPGTGTGGETQYF
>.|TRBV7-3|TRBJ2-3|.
TGTGCCAGCAGCGAGGGAATCCCGTCATCTGATACGCAGTATTTT
CASSEGIPSSDTQYF
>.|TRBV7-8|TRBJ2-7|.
TGTGCCAGCAGCTCTCGGGGCAACTCCTACGAGCAGTACTTC
CASSSRGNSYEQYF